The 32 T cell receptor beta chains reported below all come from one sample, sequenced in a study of quantifying T cell responses using KT2 cells. Looking at the study overall: TCR alpha and beta constant-region primers primed reverse transcription of RNA.

Each cDNA got a UMI-containing oligo ligated at its 3' end. An equimolar mix of RC1.1 and RC1.2 primed the beta chain across TRBC1 and TRBC2. TCRdb ran MiXCR on the UMI-ligation and nested PCR reads and lists one entry per CDR3 protein. The data contain tens of thousands of distinct CDR3 sequences, around 12% of them singletons. Source material: PBMCs spiked with cells of the T cell clone KT2. These receptors all stem from a human donor.

CDR3 sequence (DNA): TGTGCCAGCAGCTTAGCTGCTCCCGGATGGCTCGGACGAGCTTTCTTT. It translates to CASSLAAPGWLGRAFF. The chain is built from TRBV11-2 and TRBJ1-1; D is unclear. V lost 1 base, J lost 10 bases, and 22 bases lay in between. The CDR3 runs 16 residues. Germline V lookup: CDR1 SGHAT, CDR2 FQNNGV.

The V gene is TRBV27, the J gene TRBJ2-3; TRBD2 is a possible D gene (6 bases). The germline CDR1 and CDR2 sequences are MNHEY and SMNVEV (reference sequence). CDR3 length equals 15 residues. Trimming took off 5 bases at V and 4 bases at J, with 16 bases between the two ends. CDR3 sequence: CASSPPGGAADTQYF. The CDR3 DNA sequence: TGTGCCAGCAGTCCCCCCGGAGGGGCGGCAGATACGCAGTATTTT.

The V gene is TRBV4-3, the J gene TRBJ2-7; perhaps TRBD2 as D (5 bases). V shed 0 bases and J shed 6 bases, with 9 bases lying between them. The CDR3 loop spans 13 amino acids. Per the germline V gene, CDR1 is LGHNA and CDR2 is YSLEER. The CDR3 sequence is CASSQDTSGEQYF. For the CDR3, the DNA is TGCGCCAGCAGCCAAGATACCAGCGGCGAGCAGTACTTC.

This clonotype has a handful of counts. The CDR3: CAISTGGYNEQFF. Here the CDR3 DNA reads TGTGCCATCAGCACAGGGGGCTACAATGAGCAGTTCTTC. The chain is built from TRBV10-3 and TRBJ2-1, with 8 positions matching TRBD1. With V trimmed by 6 bases and J by 3 bases, 1 base remained unmatched. CDR1 and CDR2 (germline): ENHRY, SYGVKD. This CDR3 spans 13 amino acids.

This chain connects TRBV5-1 to TRBJ2-1, with D perhaps TRBD1 (5 bases). Germline CDR1 SGHRS, CDR2 YFSETQ. Trimming cost V 0 bases and J 5 bases, with 12 bases left between them. The CDR3 is 15 amino acids. CDR3 residues: CASSLGSQGHNEQFF. CDR3 nucleotides: TGCGCCAGCAGCTTGGGCTCTCAGGGCCACAATGAGCAGTTCTTC. Variable domain in full (rest from reference TRBV5-1 and TRBJ2-1): KAGVTQTPRYLIKTRGQQVTLSCSPISGHRSVSWYQQTPGQGLQFLFEYFSETQRNKGNFPGRFSGRQFSNSRSEMNVSTLELGDSALYLCASSLGSQGHNEQFFGPGTRLTVL.

This clonotype has a handful of counts. The rearrangement joins TRBV6-5 to TRBJ2-6; D may be TRBD1 (6 bases). Germline lookup yields CDR1 MNHEY and CDR2 SVGAGI. V dropped 6 bases and J dropped 1 base, with 16 bases sitting between them. This CDR3 spans 17 amino acids. The CDR3 coding sequence is TGTGCCAGCAGGGGGGCCGTGAGGGGATCTGGGGCCAACGTCCTGACTTTC. Its translation is CASRGAVRGSGANVLTF.

CDR3 DNA sequence: TGTGCCACTAGGGGAGTCTTGTCGATCGAGGCTTTCTTT. Amino acids: CATRGVLSIEAFF. The chain joins TRBV10-3 to TRBJ1-1; a weak D match, TRBD1 (5 bases). Between the trimmed V and J ends, which lost 10 bases and 11 bases, there was a span of 23 bases. Germline V lookup: CDR1 ENHRY, CDR2 SYGVKD. This CDR3 spans 13 amino acids.

Regarding this clonotype: At one end, the junction sequence differs from germline, possibly due to a read error. This chain joins TRBV7-2 and TRBJ2-3; no clear D gene. The CDR3 totals 15 residues. Per the germline V gene, CDR1 is SGHTA and CDR2 is FQGNSA. The CDR3 protein is CAGSLYGHITDTQYF. CDR3 in DNA: TGTGCCGGCAGCTTATACGGGCATATCACAGATACGCAGTATTTT.

This clonotype was found a few times. The rearrangement uses TRBV20-1 and TRBJ2-3; D unresolved. The CDR3 runs to 12 residues. Germline CDR1 and CDR2: DFQATT and SNEGSKA (reference sequence). Trimming cost V 3 bases and J 4 bases, with 8 bases left between them. CDR3 nucleotide sequence: TGCAGTGCTAGCCCCCCCGCAGATACGCAGTATTTT. Protein sequence: CSASPPADTQYF.

This clonotype was seen repeatedly, ten times or more. The V gene is TRBV7-6, the J gene TRBJ2-1, with 7 bases matching TRBD2. This CDR3 contains 15 residues. Germline loops: CDR1 SGHVS, CDR2 FNYEAQ. Trimming removed 4 bases from V and 0 bases from J; junction bases left unmatched: 3. The CDR3 DNA reads as TGTGCCAGCAGCTCTAGCGGAATCTCCTACAATGAGCAGTTCTTC. This encodes CASSSSGISYNEQFF.

The chain joins TRBV6-2 or TRBV6-3 to TRBJ2-1; 13 positions agree with TRBD2. The J segment lost 5 bases and the V segment lost 2 bases, leaving 0 bases of the junction unmatched. Germline V gene lookup returns CDR1 MNHEY and CDR2 SVGEGT. The CDR3 is 15 residues long. The CDR3: CASSYGTSGNNEQFF. The CDR3 nucleotides read TGTGCCAGCAGTTACGGGACTAGCGGGAACAATGAGCAGTTCTTC.

This clonotype was seen repeatedly, ten times or more. The chain joins TRBV5-6 to TRBJ2-3; D is possibly TRBD2 (5 bases). The CDR3 length is 15 residues. V shed 1 base and J shed 6 bases, with 15 bases lying between them. The germline gives CDR1 SGHDT, CDR2 YYEEEE. CDR3 nucleotide sequence: TGTGCCAGCAGCTTGCGCGGGCGGTTGTGGGATACGCAGTATTTT. Residues: CASSLRGRLWDTQYF.

This sequence joins TRBV12-3 or TRBV12-4 and TRBJ1-5; D is undetermined. The CDR3 is made up of 14 amino acids. Trimming took off 6 bases at V and 10 bases at J, with 19 bases between the two ends. CDR3 DNA: TGTGCCAGCAGCCCTTTAGGGTCTCGCGGACCCCAGCATTTT. It is translated as CASSPLGSRGPQHF.

The genes are TRBV5-6 and TRBJ1-1; tentatively, D is TRBD1 (5 bases). This CDR3 region has 11 residues. Germline V CDR1 and CDR2: SGHDT, YYEEEE. V shed 10 bases and J shed 4 bases, with 11 bases lying between them. The CDR3 DNA follows: TGTGCCCTCCGGAGGGGCACTGAAGCTTTCTTT. Protein sequence: CALRRGTEAFF.

This clonotype has more than one count but fewer than ten. The chain employs TRBV11-2 and TRBJ2-1, with 7 bases matching TRBD1. With 6 bases clipped from V and 1 base from J, the junction kept 6 bases outside the gene matches. Germline CDR1 is SGHAT and CDR2 is FQNNGV. The CDR3 covers 15 residues. CDR3 sequence: CASSPTGMSYNEQFF. The CDR3 DNA follows: TGTGCCAGCAGTCCGACAGGGATGTCCTACAATGAGCAGTTCTTC.

The rearrangement links TRBV12-5 to TRBJ1-5; 10 bases map to TRBD1. Germline CDR1 and CDR2: LGHNT and FRNRAP. V lost 1 base, J lost 3 bases, and 6 bases stayed unmatched. The CDR3 contains 17 residues. In nucleotides, the CDR3 is TGTGCTAGTGGTTTGGGGGCCGGGACAGGGGACAATCAGCCCCAGCATTTT. This sequence encodes CASGLGAGTGDNQPQHF. Supplemented by reference TRBV12-5 and TRBJ1-5, the full variable domain reads DARVTQTPRHKVTEMGQEVTMRCQPILGHNTVFWYRQTMMQGLELLAYFRNRAPLDDSGMPKDRFSAEMPDATLATLKIQPSEPRDSAVYFCASGLGAGTGDNQPQHFGDGTRLSIL.

This clonotype has a count of ten or more. V gene TRBV6-5 combines with J gene TRBJ1-1; 7 bases map to TRBD1. This CDR3 has 12 residues. Germline V lookup: CDR1 MNHEY, CDR2 SVGAGI. J lost 7 bases, V lost 5 bases, and 4 bases had no gene match. CDR3 nucleotides: TGTGCCAGCAGTACAGGGGCAAGTGAAGCTTTCTTT. It is translated as CASSTGASEAFF.

There are a few counts of this clonotype. Mismatch with germline at one junction end may stem from a read error. The chain carries TRBV20-1 and TRBJ2-1; no firm D call. Germline assignment: CDR1 DFQATT and CDR2 SNEGSKA (reference sequence). The CDR3 spans 15 residues. In DNA, the CDR3 is TGCAGTGCTAGAGATCAATTTAGCTCCCACAATGAGCAGTTCTTC. Protein: CSARDQFSSHNEQFF.

This rearrangement joins TRBV7-2 to TRBJ2-5, with a weak D call TRBD1 (6 bases). The CDR3 extends over 17 amino acids. Trimming pared 5 bases from V and 1 base from J, leaving 20 bases between. Germline V gene data show CDR1 as SGHTA and CDR2 as FQGNSA. CDR3 sequence reads: CASSQGLGSLLQETQYF. The CDR3 DNA follows: TGTGCCAGCAGCCAGGGGTTGGGGTCCCTCCTCCAAGAGACCCAGTACTTC.

This clonotype has a handful of counts. This chain connects TRBV2 to TRBJ1-1, with a possible D match to TRBD1 (6 bases). Per germline, CDR1 SNHLY and CDR2 FYNNEI. Between the trimmed V and J ends, which lost 6 bases and 1 base, there was a span of 12 bases. This CDR3 is 14 amino acids long. CDR3 in amino acids: CASSSETGNTEAFF. Here the CDR3 DNA reads TGTGCCAGCAGCTCCGAGACAGGGAACACTGAAGCTTTCTTT.

Only a few counts were recorded for this clonotype. The V and J genes are TRBV29-1 and TRBJ2-1; D not resolved. Germline values: CDR1 SQVTM, CDR2 ANQGSEA. V gave up 7 bases and J gave up 0 bases, with 16 bases separating them. This CDR3 contains 15 residues. The chain's CDR3 is CSADPYSSSYNEQFF. The CDR3 DNA reads TGCAGCGCCGATCCCTACTCGAGCTCCTACAATGAGCAGTTCTTC.

V and J are TRBV6-6 and TRBJ1-2; 7 bases align to TRBD1. The germline V gene has CDR1 MNHNY and CDR2 SVGAGI (reference sequence). Trimming removed 7 bases from V and 1 base from J; junction bases left unmatched: 9. The CDR3 is made up of 15 amino acids. CDR3 nucleotides: TGTGCCAGCAAATGGGGACAGCTAAGTAACTATGGCTACACCTTC. Its translation: CASKWGQLSNYGYTF.

This clonotype was counted between two and nine times. The chain has TRBV12-3 or TRBV12-4 and TRBJ2-7; D might be TRBD1 (5 bases). The germline V and J ends were trimmed by 1 base and 5 bases, with 9 bases remaining between them. The CDR3 is made up of 13 amino acids. CDR3 nucleotide sequence: TGTGCCAGCAGTTTAGGGGGCCAGCACGAGCAGTACTTC. Its translation is CASSLGGQHEQYF.

This chain connects TRBV12-3 or TRBV12-4 to TRBJ2-5, with a possible D match to TRBD2 (6 bases). This CDR3 comprises 14 residues. Trimming stripped 1 base from V and 5 bases from J, with 11 bases between. CDR3 region: CASSLEEGWETQYF. In DNA form, the CDR3 reads TGTGCCAGCAGTTTAGAGGAGGGCTGGGAGACCCAGTACTTC.

The V and J genes are TRBV12-3 or TRBV12-4 and TRBJ1-1; D is unclear. The length of the CDR3 is 12 residues. Trimming left V 0 bases short and J 5 bases short, with 4 bases between. This chain's CDR3 is CASSLAPTEAFF. In DNA form, the CDR3 reads TGTGCCAGCAGTTTAGCCCCGACTGAAGCTTTCTTT.

The rearrangement uses TRBV11-3 and TRBJ2-3, with 9 bases fitting TRBD2. Germline V CDR1 and CDR2: SGHNT, YENEEA. The CDR3 spans 19 residues. Trimming cost V 5 bases and J 1 base; bases outside gene matches: 16. Written as DNA, the CDR3 is TGTGCCAGCAGCACCCGGACTAGCGCATTGGATCCTCGCACAGATACGCAGTATTTT. It encodes CASSTRTSALDPRTDTQYF.

The J gene is TRBJ2-3, the V gene TRBV3-1; 7 bases line up with TRBD2. The CDR3 extends over 19 amino acids. Unmatched junction bases numbered 17, after V lost 4 bases and J lost 1 base. Germline assignment: CDR1 LGHDT and CDR2 YNNKEL (reference sequence). The CDR3 protein is CASSPQNLGASGRTDTQYF. The CDR3, as DNA: TGTGCCAGCAGCCCGCAGAATCTTGGGGCTAGCGGCCGCACAGATACGCAGTATTTT.

This clonotype was seen a few times. The chain is built from TRBV29-1 and TRBJ2-5; 12 nucleotides match TRBD1. CDR3 length: 13 residues. Germline V gene sequence: CDR1 SQVTM, CDR2 ANQGSEA. V lost 4 bases to trimming and J lost 4 bases; unmatched junction nucleotides: 1. This chain's CDR3 is CSVGDRGPETQYF. As DNA, the CDR3 is TGCAGCGTTGGGGACAGGGGGCCAGAGACCCAGTACTTC.

This chain links TRBV10-2 with TRBJ1-4; D not certain. The V gene lost 4 bases and the J gene lost 3 bases, with 12 bases spanning the gap. CDR1 and CDR2 from the germline V gene are WSHSY and SAAADI. CDR3 length: 15 amino acids. The CDR3 nucleotides read TGCGCCAGCAGTGTTAGTATGCGACCTAATGAAAAACTGTTTTTT. It is translated as CASSVSMRPNEKLFF.

The chain has TRBV7-6 and TRBJ1-1; D is perhaps TRBD1 (6 bases). This CDR3 is 16 amino acids long. V was trimmed by 2 bases and J by 5 bases, leaving 18 bases between them. The germline V gene has CDR1 SGHVS and CDR2 FNYEAQ. Here the CDR3 DNA reads TGTGCCAGCAGCTTATCCCCCCCGGGGGCAGGGACTGAAGCTTTCTTT. Protein product: CASSLSPPGAGTEAFF.

This clonotype was detected ten times or more. The CDR3, as DNA: TGTGCCAGCAGCTTGGGACAAGGAGCCTATGAAGCTTTCTTT. It codes for CASSLGQGAYEAFF. V usage is TRBV7-9 and J usage is TRBJ1-1, with D possibly TRBD1 on 6 matching bases. This CDR3 region has 14 residues. Germline CDR1 reads SEHNR; CDR2 reads FQNEAQ (reference sequence). The V gene lost 3 bases and the J gene lost 7 bases, with 15 bases spanning the gap.

The chain couples TRBV5-1 to TRBJ1-4, with D perhaps matching TRBD1 (5 bases). CDR1 is SGHRS and CDR2 is YFSETQ in the germline V gene. The CDR3 is 14 amino acids. Trimming pared 1 base from V and 8 bases from J, leaving 12 bases between. CDR3 coding DNA: TGCGCCAGCAGCTTGCAAGGGGCTCGGGAAAAACTGTTTTTT. Translation: CASSLQGAREKLFF.